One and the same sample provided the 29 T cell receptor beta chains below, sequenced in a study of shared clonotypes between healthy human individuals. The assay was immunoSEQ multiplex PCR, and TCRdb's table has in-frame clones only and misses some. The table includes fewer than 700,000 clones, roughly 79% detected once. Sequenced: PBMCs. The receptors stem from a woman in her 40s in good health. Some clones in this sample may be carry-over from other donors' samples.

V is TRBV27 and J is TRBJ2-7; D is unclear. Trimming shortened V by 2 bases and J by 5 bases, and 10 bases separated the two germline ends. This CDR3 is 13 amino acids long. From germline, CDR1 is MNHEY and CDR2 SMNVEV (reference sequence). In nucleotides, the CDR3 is TGTGCCAGCAGTTTAATGTATTTGAACGAGCAGTACTTC. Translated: CASSLMYLNEQYF.

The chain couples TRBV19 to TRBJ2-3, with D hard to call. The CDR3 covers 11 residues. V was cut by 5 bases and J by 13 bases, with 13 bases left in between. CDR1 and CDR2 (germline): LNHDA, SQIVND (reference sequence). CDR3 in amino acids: CASSFSLGKYF. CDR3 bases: TGTGCCAGTAGTTTTAGTCTTGGGAAGTATTTT.

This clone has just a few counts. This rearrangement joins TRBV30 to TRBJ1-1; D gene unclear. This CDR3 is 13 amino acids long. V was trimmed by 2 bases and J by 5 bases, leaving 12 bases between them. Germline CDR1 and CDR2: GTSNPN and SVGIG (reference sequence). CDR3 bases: TGTGCCTGGAGTACAAACTTAGGGACTGAAGCTTTCTTT. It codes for CAWSTNLGTEAFF.

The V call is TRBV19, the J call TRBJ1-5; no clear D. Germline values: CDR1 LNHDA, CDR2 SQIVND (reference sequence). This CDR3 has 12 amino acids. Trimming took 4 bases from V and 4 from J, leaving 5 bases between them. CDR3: CASSNLNQPQHF. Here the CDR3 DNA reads TGTGCCAGTAGTAATCTTAATCAGCCCCAGCATTTT.

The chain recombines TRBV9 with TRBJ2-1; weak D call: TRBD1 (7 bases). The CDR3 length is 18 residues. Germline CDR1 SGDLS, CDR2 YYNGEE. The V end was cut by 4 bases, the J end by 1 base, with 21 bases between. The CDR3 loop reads CASSSQTTTGRSYNEQFF. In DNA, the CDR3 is TGTGCCAGCAGCTCTCAAACGACGACAGGGAGGTCCTACAATGAGCAGTTCTTC.

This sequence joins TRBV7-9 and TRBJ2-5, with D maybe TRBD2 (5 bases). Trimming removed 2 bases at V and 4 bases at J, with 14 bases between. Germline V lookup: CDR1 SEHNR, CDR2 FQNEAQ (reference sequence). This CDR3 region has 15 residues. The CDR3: CASSLSPDLSETQYF. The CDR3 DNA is TGTGCCAGCAGCTTATCTCCGGACTTATCAGAGACCCAGTACTTC.

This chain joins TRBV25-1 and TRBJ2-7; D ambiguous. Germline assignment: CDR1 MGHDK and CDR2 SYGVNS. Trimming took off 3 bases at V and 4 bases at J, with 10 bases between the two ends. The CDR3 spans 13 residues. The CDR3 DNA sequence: TGTGCCAGCAGTGATCCTCTACTATACGAGCAGTACTTC. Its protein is CASSDPLLYEQYF.

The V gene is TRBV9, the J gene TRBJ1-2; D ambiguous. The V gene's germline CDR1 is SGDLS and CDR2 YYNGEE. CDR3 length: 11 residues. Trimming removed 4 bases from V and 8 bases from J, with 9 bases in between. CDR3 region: CASSTPRGYTF. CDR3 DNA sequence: TGTGCCAGCAGCACCCCGAGGGGCTACACCTTC.

For the CDR3, the DNA is TGTGCCAGCAGTTTATTCCGGGGGCCTAACACTGAAGCTTTCTTT. Amino acid sequence: CASSLFRGPNTEAFF. The genes are TRBV27 and TRBJ1-1; D is perhaps TRBD1 (6 bases). This CDR3 spans 15 amino acids. Deletions cut 1 base from V and 2 bases from J, with 11 bases between. Germline V lookup: CDR1 MNHEY, CDR2 SMNVEV (reference sequence).

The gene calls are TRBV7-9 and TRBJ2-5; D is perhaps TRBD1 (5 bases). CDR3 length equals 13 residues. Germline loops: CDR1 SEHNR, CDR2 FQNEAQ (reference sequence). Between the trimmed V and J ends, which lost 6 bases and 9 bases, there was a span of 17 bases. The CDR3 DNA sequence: TGTGCCAGCAGTGAAATTGGGCAAGGGGCCCAGTACTTC. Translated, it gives CASSEIGQGAQYF.

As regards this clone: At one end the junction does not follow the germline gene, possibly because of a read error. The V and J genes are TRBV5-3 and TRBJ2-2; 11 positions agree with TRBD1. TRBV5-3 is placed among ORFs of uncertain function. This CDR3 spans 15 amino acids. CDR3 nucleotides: TGTGCCAGCAGCTTGTCGGGGACAGGGGGACGGGAGCTGTTTTTT. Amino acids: CASSLSGTGGRELFF.

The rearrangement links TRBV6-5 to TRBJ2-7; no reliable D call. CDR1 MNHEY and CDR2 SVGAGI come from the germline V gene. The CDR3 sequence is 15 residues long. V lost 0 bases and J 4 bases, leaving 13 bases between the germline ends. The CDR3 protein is CASSYSSTYQYEQYF. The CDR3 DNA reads TGTGCCAGCAGTTACTCGAGCACCTACCAGTACGAGCAGTACTTC.

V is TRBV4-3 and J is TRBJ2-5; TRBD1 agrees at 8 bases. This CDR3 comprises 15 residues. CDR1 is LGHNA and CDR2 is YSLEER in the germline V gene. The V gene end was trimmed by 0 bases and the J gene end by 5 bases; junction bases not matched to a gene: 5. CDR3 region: CASSQDDRGWETQYF. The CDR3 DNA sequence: TGCGCCAGCAGCCAAGATGACAGGGGTTGGGAGACCCAGTACTTC.

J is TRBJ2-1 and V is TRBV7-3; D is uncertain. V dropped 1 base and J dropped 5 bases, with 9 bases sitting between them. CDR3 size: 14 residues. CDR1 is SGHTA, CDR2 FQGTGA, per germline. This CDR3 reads CASSLNVRNNEQFF. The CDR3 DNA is TGTGCCAGCAGCTTAAACGTCCGTAACAATGAGCAGTTCTTC.

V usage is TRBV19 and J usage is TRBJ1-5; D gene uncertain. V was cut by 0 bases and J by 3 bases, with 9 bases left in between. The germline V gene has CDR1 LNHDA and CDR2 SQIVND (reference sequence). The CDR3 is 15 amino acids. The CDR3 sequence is CASSIDKRANQPQHF. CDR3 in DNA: TGTGCCAGTAGTATAGATAAGAGGGCCAATCAGCCCCAGCATTTT.

CDR3 amino acids: CASSEETGLGGYTF. CDR3 in DNA: TGTGCCAGCAGTGAAGAGACAGGGCTAGGTGGCTACACCTTC. The chain is built from TRBV6-4 and TRBJ1-2, with 7 bases matching TRBD1. V was clipped by 3 bases and J by 7 bases; unmatched bases: 8. Looked up from germline, CDR1 is MRHNA and CDR2 is SNTAGT. This CDR3 contains 14 residues.

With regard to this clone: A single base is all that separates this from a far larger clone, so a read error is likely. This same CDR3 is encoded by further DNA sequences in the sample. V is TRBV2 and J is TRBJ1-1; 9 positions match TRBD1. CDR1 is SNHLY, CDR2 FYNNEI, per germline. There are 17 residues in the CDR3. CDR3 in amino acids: CASSGWDRVTVNTEAFF. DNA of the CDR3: TGTGCCAGCAGTGGTTGGGACAGGGTTACGGTGAACACTGAAGCCTTCTTT.

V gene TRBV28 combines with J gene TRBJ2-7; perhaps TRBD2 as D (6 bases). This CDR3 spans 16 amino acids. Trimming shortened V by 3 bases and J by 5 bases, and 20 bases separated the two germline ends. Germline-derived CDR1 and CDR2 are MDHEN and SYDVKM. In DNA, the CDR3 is TGTGCCAGCAGTTTCCGCCCCCGGGGACTCGGCGACGAGCAGTACTTC. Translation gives CASSFRPRGLGDEQYF.

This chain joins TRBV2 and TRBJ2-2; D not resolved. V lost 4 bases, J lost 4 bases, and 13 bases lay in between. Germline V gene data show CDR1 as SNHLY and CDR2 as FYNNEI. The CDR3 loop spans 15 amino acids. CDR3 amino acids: CASSADTKSTGELFF. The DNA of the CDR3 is TGTGCCAGCAGTGCCGATACTAAATCCACCGGGGAGCTGTTTTTT.

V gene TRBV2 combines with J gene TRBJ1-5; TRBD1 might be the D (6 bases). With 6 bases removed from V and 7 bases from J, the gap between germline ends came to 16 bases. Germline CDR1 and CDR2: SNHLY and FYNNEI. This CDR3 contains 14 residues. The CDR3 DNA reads TGTGCCAGCAGCCCACACAGGGCAGACCAGCCCCAGCATTTT. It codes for CASSPHRADQPQHF.

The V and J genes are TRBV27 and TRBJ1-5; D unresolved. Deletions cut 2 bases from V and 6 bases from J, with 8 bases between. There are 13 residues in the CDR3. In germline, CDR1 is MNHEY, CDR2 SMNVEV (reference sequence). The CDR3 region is CASSLEGSQPQHF. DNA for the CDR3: TGTGCCAGCAGTTTAGAGGGATCTCAGCCCCAGCATTTT.

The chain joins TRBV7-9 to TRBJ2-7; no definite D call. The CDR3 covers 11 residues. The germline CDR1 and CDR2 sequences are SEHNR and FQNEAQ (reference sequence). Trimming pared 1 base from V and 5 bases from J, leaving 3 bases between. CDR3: CASSLEHEQYF. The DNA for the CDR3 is TGTGCCAGCAGCTTAGAGCACGAGCAGTACTTC.

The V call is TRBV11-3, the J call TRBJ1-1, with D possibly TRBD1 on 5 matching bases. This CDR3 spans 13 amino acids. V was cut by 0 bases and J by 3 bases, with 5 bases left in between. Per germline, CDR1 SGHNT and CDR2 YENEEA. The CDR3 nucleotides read TGTGCCAGCAGCTTAGAGGGGCACACTGAAGCTTTCTTT. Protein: CASSLEGHTEAFF.

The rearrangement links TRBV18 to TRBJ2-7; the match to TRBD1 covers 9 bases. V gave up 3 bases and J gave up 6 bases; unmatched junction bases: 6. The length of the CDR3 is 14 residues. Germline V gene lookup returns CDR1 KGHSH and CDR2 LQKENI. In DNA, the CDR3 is TGTGCCAGCTCACCCCGGGACAGGGTTCGCGAGCAGTACTTC. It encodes CASSPRDRVREQYF.

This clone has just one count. This CDR3 reads CASSPDRTSGANVLTF. The CDR3, as DNA: TGTGCCAGCAGCCCCGACAGGACCTCTGGGGCCAACGTCCTGACTTTC. The rearrangement joins TRBV4-2 to TRBJ2-6; TRBD1 might be the D (6 bases). This CDR3 is 16 amino acids long. V gave up 4 bases and J gave up 0 bases, with 10 bases separating them. Looked up from germline, CDR1 is LGHNA and CDR2 is YNFKEQ.

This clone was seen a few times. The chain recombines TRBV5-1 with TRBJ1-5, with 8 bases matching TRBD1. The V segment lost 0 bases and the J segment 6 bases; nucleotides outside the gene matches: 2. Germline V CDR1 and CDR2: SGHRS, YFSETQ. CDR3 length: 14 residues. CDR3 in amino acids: CASSLGTGRQPQHF. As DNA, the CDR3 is TGCGCCAGCAGCTTGGGGACAGGGCGTCAGCCCCAGCATTTT.

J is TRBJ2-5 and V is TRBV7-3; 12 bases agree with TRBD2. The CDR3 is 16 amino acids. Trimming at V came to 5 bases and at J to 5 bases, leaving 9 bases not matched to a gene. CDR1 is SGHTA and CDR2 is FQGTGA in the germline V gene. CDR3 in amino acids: CASSPWASGRGETQYF. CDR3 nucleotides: TGTGCCAGCAGCCCATGGGCTAGCGGGAGGGGGGAGACCCAGTACTTC. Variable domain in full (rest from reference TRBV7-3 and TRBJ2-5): GAGVSQTPSNKVTEKGKYVELRCDPISGHTALYWYRQSLGQGPEFLIYFQGTGAADDSGLPNDRFFAVRPEGSVSTLKIQRTERGDSAVYLCASSPWASGRGETQYFGPGTRLLVL.

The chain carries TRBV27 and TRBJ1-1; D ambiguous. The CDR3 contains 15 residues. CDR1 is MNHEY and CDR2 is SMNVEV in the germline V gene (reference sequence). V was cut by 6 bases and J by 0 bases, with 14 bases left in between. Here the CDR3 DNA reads TGTGCCAGCAGCGCCCTAATCCAACTGAACACTGAAGCTTTCTTT. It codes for CASSALIQLNTEAFF.

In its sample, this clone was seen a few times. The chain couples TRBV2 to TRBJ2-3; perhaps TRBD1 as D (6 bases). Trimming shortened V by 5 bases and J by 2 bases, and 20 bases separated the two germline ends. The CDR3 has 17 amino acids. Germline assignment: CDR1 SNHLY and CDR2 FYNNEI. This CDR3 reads CASSIHPQGPLTDTQYF. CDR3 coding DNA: TGTGCCAGCAGTATCCACCCACAGGGCCCCCTCACAGATACGCAGTATTTT.